One sample yielded the 6 T cell receptor beta chains listed below, sequenced in a study of blood T cell repertoires in COVID-19. Produced via immunoSEQ multiplex PCR; TCRdb's table is partial and in-frame only. The table lists 250,000 to 350,000 clones, about 88% of them singletons. Sequenced material: peripheral blood. Every receptor here comes from a woman aged 60-70 years with acute or convalescent COVID-19.

The V call is TRBV15, the J call TRBJ1-2; D is perhaps TRBD1 (6 bases). CDR3 length equals 13 residues. V was trimmed by 0 bases and J by 8 bases, leaving 10 bases between them. The germline gives CDR1 LNHNV, CDR2 YYDKDF (reference sequence). Here the CDR3 reads CATSRDRGGGYTF. The CDR3 DNA sequence: TGTGCCACCAGCAGAGATAGGGGGGGAGGCTACACCTTC.

The CDR3 bases are TGTGCCAGCAGTCTTCGTGGGGGCTGGGAGACCCAGTACTTC. Protein product: CASSLRGGWETQYF. The J gene is TRBJ2-5, the V gene TRBV6-5, with D perhaps TRBD1 (6 bases). This CDR3 spans 14 amino acids. The V end lost 5 bases, the J end lost 5 bases, and 15 bases lay between the germline ends. The germline CDR1 and CDR2 sequences are MNHEY and SVGAGI.

The chain recombines TRBV7-2 with TRBJ2-5; maybe TRBD1 (5 bases). CDR1 and CDR2 (germline): SGHTA, FQGNSA. With 1 base removed from V and 2 bases from J, the gap between germline ends came to 11 bases. This CDR3 is 15 amino acids long. The CDR3 reads CASSLVWNRQETQYF. CDR3 in DNA: TGTGCCAGCAGCTTAGTATGGAACAGGCAAGAGACCCAGTACTTC. The full variable domain, its missing parts supplied by reference TRBV7-2 and TRBJ2-5, is GAGVSQSPSNKVTEKGKDVELRCDPISGHTALYWYRQSLGQGLEFLIYFQGNSAPDKSGLPSDRFSAERTGGSVSTLTIQRTQQEDSAVYLCASSLVWNRQETQYFGPGTRLLVL.

The chain is built from TRBV11-3 and TRBJ2-5; 7 nucleotides match TRBD1. This CDR3 contains 13 residues. The V gene end was trimmed by 5 bases and the J gene end by 3 bases; junction bases not matched to a gene: 3. Germline V gene lookup returns CDR1 SGHNT and CDR2 YENEEA. This CDR3 reads CASSAGTEETQYF. CDR3 DNA sequence: TGTGCCAGCAGCGCCGGGACAGAAGAGACCCAGTACTTC. The variable domain in full, with the rest retrieved from reference TRBV11-3 and TRBJ2-5, is EAGVVQSPRYKIIEKKQPVAFWCNPISGHNTLYWYLQNLGQGPELLIRYENEEAVDDSQLPKDRFSAERLKGVDSTLKIQPAELGDSAVYLCASSAGTEETQYFGPGTRLLVL.

The rearrangement joins TRBV4-3 to TRBJ2-2; a weak D match, TRBD2 (5 bases). There are 15 residues in the CDR3. Germline CDR1 and CDR2: LGHNA and YSLEER. V was cut by 2 bases and J by 6 bases, with 13 bases left in between. In DNA form, the CDR3 reads TGCGCCAGCAGCCAAATCGGGGTTGGATCCGGGGAGCTGTTTTTT. Protein sequence: CASSQIGVGSGELFF.

The rearrangement joins TRBV7-2 to TRBJ2-7, with D tentatively TRBD2 (6 bases). Trimming stripped 1 base from V and 4 bases from J, with 14 bases between. CDR3 length equals 15 residues. Per germline, CDR1 SGHTA and CDR2 FQGNSA. The CDR3, as DNA: TGTGCCAGCAGCTTAGATAGGACTACCGTATACGAGCAGTACTTC. This encodes CASSLDRTTVYEQYF.